Below, 8 T cell receptor beta chains from the same sample are listed, as sequenced in a study of CD8+CD57+ T cells in acquired aplastic anemia. By flow cytometry, patients selected for sequencing had shown an expansion of CD8+CD57+ cells. The TCR beta profiling, which covered VDJ combination and CDR3 sequence, was carried out using genomic DNA as the template. From the reads, TCRdb called clonotypes with MiXCR, one entry per CDR3 protein. The sample carries some 120,000 distinct CDR3 sequences, approximately 36% recorded once. Source material: sorted CD4+, CD8+, or CD8+CD57+ T cells (not recorded which) from PBMCs. These receptors were obtained from a human donor with aplastic anemia.

The V and J genes are TRBV10-3 and TRBJ2-7, with 13 bases identical to TRBD2. V shed 10 bases, J shed 3 bases, and the junction held 9 bases outside the gene matches. This CDR3 contains 15 residues. Germline assignment: CDR1 ENHRY and CDR2 SYGVKD. The CDR3 nucleotides read TGTGCCACTCAGACTAGCGGGGGGTTAAACTACGAGCAGTACTTC. It codes for CATQTSGGLNYEQYF.

This chain joins TRBV9 and TRBJ1-3; D is unclear. Trimming cost V 3 bases and J 0 bases, with 13 bases left between them. CDR3 length: 16 residues. Germline V gene sequence: CDR1 SGDLS, CDR2 YYNGEE. CDR3 sequence reads: CASSESDVSSGNTIYF. CDR3 DNA sequence: TGTGCCAGCAGCGAATCGGACGTGAGCTCTGGAAACACCATATATTTT.

The sample holds a few counts of this clonotype. The chain recombines TRBV9 with TRBJ1-1, with D possibly matching TRBD1 (5 bases). V was clipped by 0 bases and J by 3 bases, with 12 bases between them. The germline gives CDR1 SGDLS, CDR2 YYNGEE. CDR3 length: 15 residues. In DNA form, the CDR3 reads TGTGCCAGCAGCGTAGAAAACAGCAGGGACACTGAAGCTTTCTTT. As protein: CASSVENSRDTEAFF.

For this clonotype: With a much larger clone just one base away, this may be a read error. Since no conserved phenylalanine or tryptophan closes the CDR3, a read error is the likely cause. The chain links TRBV6-2 or TRBV6-3 to TRBJ2-7; no definite D call. The CDR3 covers 14 residues. Germline values: CDR1 MNHEY, CDR2 SVGEGT. V lost 0 bases and J 3 bases, leaving 9 bases between the germline ends. CDR3 protein: CASSYSIQFYEQYL. CDR3 bases: TGTGCCAGCAGTTACTCGATTCAGTTCTACGAGCAGTACCTC.

This clonotype came up many times. CDR3 sequence: CASSQAGSSYNSPLHF. CDR3 DNA: TGTGCCAGCAGCCAAGCAGGTAGCTCCTATAATTCACCCCTCCACTTT. The chain is built from TRBV4-2 and TRBJ1-6; D is unresolved. Per the germline V gene, CDR1 is LGHNA and CDR2 is YNFKEQ. The CDR3 is 16 residues long. V was cut by 1 base and J by 0 bases, with 7 bases left in between.

The chain is built from TRBV12-3 or TRBV12-4 and TRBJ2-1; no reliable D call. Trimming stripped 4 bases from V and 0 bases from J, with 10 bases between. The CDR3 covers 15 residues. CDR3 amino acids: CASSYDLSSYNEQFF. The CDR3 DNA sequence: TGTGCCAGCAGTTATGACTTGAGCTCCTACAATGAGCAGTTCTTC.

The genes are TRBV12-3 or TRBV12-4 and TRBJ1-2; 7 bases are a match to TRBD1. The V segment lost 8 bases and the J segment 1 base; nucleotides outside the gene matches: 13. There are 16 residues in the CDR3. The CDR3 region has the DNA TGTGCCAGCCGCCTCCGTTTGACAGGGCATAACTATGGCTACACCTTC. Translation gives CASRLRLTGHNYGYTF.

The rearrangement links TRBV11-2 to TRBJ1-1, with TRBD1 as a possible D gene (5 bases). The V gene lost 6 bases and the J gene lost 0 bases, with 20 bases spanning the gap. Germline V gives CDR1 SGHAT, CDR2 FQNNGV. The CDR3 length is 17 residues. Here the CDR3 DNA reads TGTGCCAGCAGTCGAATCCGGGACGTATACATGAACACTGAAGCTTTCTTT. The encoded protein is CASSRIRDVYMNTEAFF. Full variable domain (missing parts from reference TRBV11-2 and TRBJ1-1): EAGVAQSPRYKIIEKRQSVAFWCNPISGHATLYWYQQILGQGPKLLIQFQNNGVVDDSQLPKDRFSAERLKGVDSTLKIQPAKLEDSAVYLCASSRIRDVYMNTEAFFGQGTRLTVV.